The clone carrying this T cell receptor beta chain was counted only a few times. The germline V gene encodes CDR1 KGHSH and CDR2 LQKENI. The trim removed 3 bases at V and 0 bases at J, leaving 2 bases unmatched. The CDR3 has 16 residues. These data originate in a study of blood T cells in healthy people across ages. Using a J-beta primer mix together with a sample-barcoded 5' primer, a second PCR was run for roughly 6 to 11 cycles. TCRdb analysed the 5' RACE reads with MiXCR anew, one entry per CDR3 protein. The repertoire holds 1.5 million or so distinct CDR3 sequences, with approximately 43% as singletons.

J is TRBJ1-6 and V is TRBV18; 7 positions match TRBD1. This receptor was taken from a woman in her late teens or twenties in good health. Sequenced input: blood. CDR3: CASSPDRASYNSPLHF. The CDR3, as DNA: TGTGCCAGCTCACCCGACAGGGCCTCCTATAATTCACCCCTCCACTTT.